Listed below are T cell receptor beta chains from one sample, sequenced in a study of T cell responses to AZD1222 COVID-19 vaccine. Sequencing used immunoSEQ multiplex PCR; TCRdb keeps in-frame clones, though not all of them. Of fewer than 200,000 clones in the sample, roughly 85% were seen once. Material: peripheral blood, obtained 28 days after the second AZD1222 dose. These receptor sequences come from an adult who received the AZD1222 COVID-19 vaccine. CDR3s include the opening cysteine and the closing phenylalanine or tryptophan. Clone size appears in some rows only: once, few, many, or a class for an expanded clone.

clone_size,j_call,v_call,cdr3_aa
-,TRBJ2-5,TRBV9,CATKKGGVQTQYF
-,TRBJ1-1,TRBV19,CASSIEGTGTNTEAFF
-,TRBJ1-6,TRBV7-2,CASSLGVAGYNSPLHF
-,TRBJ1-4,TRBV7-9,CASTLGRSQAEKLFF
-,TRBJ1-4,TRBV5-1,CASSLGGLRQGLEKLFF
-,TRBJ1-2,TRBV7-9,CASSDTLTGGDHGYTF
-,TRBJ1-3,TRBV24-1,CATSDASGNTIYF
-,TRBJ1-2,TRBV15,CATSRDRGLVYGYTF
-,TRBJ2-5,TRBV7-2,CASSLALGGWETQYF
-,TRBJ2-7,TRBV12-3/TRBV12-4,CASSREAEQYF
once,TRBJ2-5,TRBV5-1,CASSSGTGSQETQYF
-,TRBJ2-7,TRBV5-8,CASSSDRMGQWSSYEQYF
once,TRBJ2-3,TRBV6-5,CASSYREVDTQYF
-,TRBJ1-6,TRBV18,CASSPPSGGDLRAPLHF
-,TRBJ2-7,TRBV7-2,CASSRGLAGDEQYF
-,TRBJ2-7,TRBV18,CASSSRSETAYYEQYF
-,TRBJ2-4,TRBV4-2,CASSQESGLKNIQYF
-,TRBJ2-1,TRBV5-4,CASSPPDYNEQFF
-,TRBJ2-7,TRBV29-1,CSVKATSGGASRETYEQYF
-,TRBJ1-2,TRBV6-1,CASSERTGIGYTF
-,TRBJ1-2,TRBV6-5,CASSYFPGRINYGYTF
-,TRBJ1-3,TRBV6-1,CASSKQNSGNTIYF
-,TRBJ1-5,TRBV6-5,CASSYGSGAQPQHF
-,TRBJ2-7,TRBV6-5,CASRGDTLEQYF
-,TRBJ2-3,TRBV10-2,CASRLAGAKDTQYF
few,TRBJ1-5,TRBV2,CASTSERAGIQPQHF
-,TRBJ2-3,TRBV5-4,CASQRSSTDTQYF
-,TRBJ1-1,TRBV6-5,CASSGTGSSKAEAFF
-,TRBJ1-2,TRBV7-9,CASSLAQTGNGYTF
few,TRBJ1-2,TRBV10-3,CAISESTGLGYTF
once,TRBJ1-2,TRBV9,CASSVGLGGLDGYTF
-,TRBJ2-1,TRBV27,CASSLSPRSVNEQFF
-,TRBJ1-4,TRBV6-5,CASSYGRVEKLFF
once,TRBJ1-4,TRBV7-9,CASSLVKGGTNEKLFF
-,TRBJ1-5,TRBV10-3,CATYSGEGQPQHF
-,TRBJ2-1,TRBV30,CAWGVGNEQFF
-,TRBJ1-1,TRBV27,CASSSVHMNTEAFF
-,TRBJ1-6,TRBV11-2,CASSLDADRATYNSPLHF
-,TRBJ1-6,TRBV5-1,CASSLVQGYNSPLHF
-,TRBJ1-3,TRBV4-2,CASSPPAPNTIYF
-,TRBJ1-1,TRBV6-5,CASSPRGVKTEAFF
-,TRBJ2-3,TRBV18,CASSRGQGALRDTQYF
-,TRBJ2-7,TRBV7-9,CASSLGLSHYEQYF
-,TRBJ1-6,TRBV6-6,CASIEIQGHYNSPLHF
-,TRBJ1-2,TRBV5-5,CASSGTGRNGYTF
-,TRBJ2-7,TRBV24-1,CATQGDFTEDEQYF
-,TRBJ2-3,TRBV9,CASSVVAGVYYTDTQYF
-,TRBJ2-7,TRBV10-2,CASSERDRGSYEQYF
-,TRBJ2-7,TRBV5-1,CASSPTRRGEQYF
-,TRBJ1-5,TRBV7-8,CASSLRTGINQPQHF
-,TRBJ1-6,TRBV5-6,CASSLAGGTENSPLHF